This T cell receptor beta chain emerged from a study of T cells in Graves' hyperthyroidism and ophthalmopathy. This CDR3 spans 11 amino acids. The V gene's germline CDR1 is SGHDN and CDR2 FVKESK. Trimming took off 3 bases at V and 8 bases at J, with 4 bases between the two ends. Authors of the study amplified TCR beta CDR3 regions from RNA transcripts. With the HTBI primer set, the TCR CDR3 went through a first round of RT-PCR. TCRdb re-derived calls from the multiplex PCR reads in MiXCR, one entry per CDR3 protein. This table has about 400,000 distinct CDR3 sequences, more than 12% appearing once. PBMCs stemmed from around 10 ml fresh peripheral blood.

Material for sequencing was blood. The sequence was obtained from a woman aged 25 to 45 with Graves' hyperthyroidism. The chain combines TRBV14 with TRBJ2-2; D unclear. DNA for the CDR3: TGTGCCAGCAGCCAGTATGGGGAGCTGTTTTTT. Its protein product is CASSQYGELFF.